This note documents a single T cell receptor beta chain sequence. The record originates from a study of T cell responses to AZD1222 COVID-19 vaccine. V was cut by 5 bases and J by 4 bases, with 9 bases left in between. There are 14 residues in the CDR3. The germline V gene encodes CDR1 SEHNR and CDR2 FQNEAQ (reference sequence). Some clones are missing from TCRdb's copy, which holds only in-frame ones; the method was immunoSEQ multiplex PCR. The sample carries about 110,000 clones, around nine tenths recorded once. The clonotype comes from an adult who received the AZD1222 COVID-19 vaccine. The chain has TRBV7-9 and TRBJ1-6, with D possibly being TRBD1 (6 bases). The source was peripheral blood, collected 28 days after the second AZD1222 dose. The CDR3, as DNA: TGTGCCAGCAGCCCAGGGGCTTATAATTCACCCCTCCACTTT. It specifies CASSPGAYNSPLHF. The variable domain in full, completed from reference TRBV7-9 and TRBJ1-6, reads DTGVSQNPRHKITKRGQNVTFRCDPISEHNRLYWYRQTLGQGPEFLTYFQNEAQLEKSRLLSDRFSAERPKGSFSTLEIQRTEQGDSAMYLCASSPGAYNSPLHFGNGTRLTVT.